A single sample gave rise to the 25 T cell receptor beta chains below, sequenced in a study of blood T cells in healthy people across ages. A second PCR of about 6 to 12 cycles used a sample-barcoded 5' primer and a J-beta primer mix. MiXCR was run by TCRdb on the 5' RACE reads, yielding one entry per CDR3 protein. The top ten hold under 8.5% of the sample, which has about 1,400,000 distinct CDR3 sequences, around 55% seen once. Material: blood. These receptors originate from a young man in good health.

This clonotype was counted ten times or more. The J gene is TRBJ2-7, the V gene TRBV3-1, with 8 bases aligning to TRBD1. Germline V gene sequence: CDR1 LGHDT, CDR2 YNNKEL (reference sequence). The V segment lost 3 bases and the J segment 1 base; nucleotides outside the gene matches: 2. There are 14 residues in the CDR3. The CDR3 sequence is CASSHNRGSYEQYF. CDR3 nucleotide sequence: TGTGCCAGCAGCCACAACAGGGGGTCCTACGAGCAGTACTTC.

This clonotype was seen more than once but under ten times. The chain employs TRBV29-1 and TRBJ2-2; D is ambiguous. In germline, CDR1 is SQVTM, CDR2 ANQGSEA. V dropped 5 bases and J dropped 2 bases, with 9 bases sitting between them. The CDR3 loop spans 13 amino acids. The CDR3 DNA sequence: TGCAGCGTTTACGAACCTAACACCGGGGAGCTGTTTTTT. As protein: CSVYEPNTGELFF.

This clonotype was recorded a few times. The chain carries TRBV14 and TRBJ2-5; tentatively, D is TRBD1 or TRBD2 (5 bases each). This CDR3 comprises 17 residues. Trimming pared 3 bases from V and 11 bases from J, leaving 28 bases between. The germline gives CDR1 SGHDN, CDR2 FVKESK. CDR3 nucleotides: TGTGCCAGCAGCCAGTGGGAGTCCGGGACGCGCTACTCGGAGCAGTACTTC. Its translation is CASSQWESGTRYSEQYF.

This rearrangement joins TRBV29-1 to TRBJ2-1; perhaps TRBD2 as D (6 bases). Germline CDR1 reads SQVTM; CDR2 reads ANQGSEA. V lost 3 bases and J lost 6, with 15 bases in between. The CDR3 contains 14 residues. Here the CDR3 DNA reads TGCAGCGTTGAGGAGGGCGGGGTAGCCAATGAGCAGTTCTTC. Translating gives CSVEEGGVANEQFF.

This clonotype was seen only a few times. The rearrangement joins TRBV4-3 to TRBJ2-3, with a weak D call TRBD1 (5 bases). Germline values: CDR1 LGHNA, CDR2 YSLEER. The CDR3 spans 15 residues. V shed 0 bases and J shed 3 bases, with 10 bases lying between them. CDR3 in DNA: TGCGCCAGCAGCCAAGATGGTAGGGGAACAGATACGCAGTATTTT. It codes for CASSQDGRGTDTQYF.

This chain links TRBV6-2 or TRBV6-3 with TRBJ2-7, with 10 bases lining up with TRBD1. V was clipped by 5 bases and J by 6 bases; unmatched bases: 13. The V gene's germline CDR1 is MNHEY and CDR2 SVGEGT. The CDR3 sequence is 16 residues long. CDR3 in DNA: TGTGCCAGCAGTCTTTCCCCGGAGGGACAGGGGCTCGAGCAGTACTTC. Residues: CASSLSPEGQGLEQYF.

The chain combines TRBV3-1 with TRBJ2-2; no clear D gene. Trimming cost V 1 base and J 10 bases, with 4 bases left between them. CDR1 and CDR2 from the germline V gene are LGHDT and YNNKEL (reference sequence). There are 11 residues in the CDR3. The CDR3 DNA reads TGTGCCAGCAGCCAAGGATCGGAGCTGTTTTTT. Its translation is CASSQGSELFF.

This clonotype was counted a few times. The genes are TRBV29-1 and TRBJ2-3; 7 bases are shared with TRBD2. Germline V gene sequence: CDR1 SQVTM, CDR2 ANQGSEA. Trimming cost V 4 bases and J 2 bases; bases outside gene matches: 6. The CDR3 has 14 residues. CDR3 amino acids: CSVGTSGNTDTQYF. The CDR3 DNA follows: TGCAGCGTTGGCACCAGCGGGAACACAGATACGCAGTATTTT.

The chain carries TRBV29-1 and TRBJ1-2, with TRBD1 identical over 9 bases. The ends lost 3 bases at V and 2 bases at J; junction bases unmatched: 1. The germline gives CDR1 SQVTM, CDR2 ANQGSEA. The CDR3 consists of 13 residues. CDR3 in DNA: TGCAGCGTTGACACAGGGGGCAACTATGGCTACACCTTC. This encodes CSVDTGGNYGYTF.

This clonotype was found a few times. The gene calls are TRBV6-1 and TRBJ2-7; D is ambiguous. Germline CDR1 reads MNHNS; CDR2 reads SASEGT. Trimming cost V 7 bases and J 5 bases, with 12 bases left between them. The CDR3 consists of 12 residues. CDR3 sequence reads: CASKSGGHEQYF. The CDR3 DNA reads TGTGCCAGCAAGTCCGGCGGCCACGAGCAGTACTTC.

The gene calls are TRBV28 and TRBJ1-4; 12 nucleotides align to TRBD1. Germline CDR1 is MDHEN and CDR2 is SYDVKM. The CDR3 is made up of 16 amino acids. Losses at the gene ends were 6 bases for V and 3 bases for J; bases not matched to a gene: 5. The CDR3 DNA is TGTGCCAGCAGGGGACAGGGGGCGAAGGCTAATGAAAAACTGTTTTTT. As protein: CASRGQGAKANEKLFF.

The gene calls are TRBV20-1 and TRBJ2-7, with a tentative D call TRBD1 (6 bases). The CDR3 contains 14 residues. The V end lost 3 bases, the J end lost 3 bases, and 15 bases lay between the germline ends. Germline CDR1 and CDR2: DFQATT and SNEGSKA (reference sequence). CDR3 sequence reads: CSARGPGQYYEQYF. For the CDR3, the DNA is TGCAGTGCTAGGGGGCCCGGACAGTACTACGAGCAGTACTTC.

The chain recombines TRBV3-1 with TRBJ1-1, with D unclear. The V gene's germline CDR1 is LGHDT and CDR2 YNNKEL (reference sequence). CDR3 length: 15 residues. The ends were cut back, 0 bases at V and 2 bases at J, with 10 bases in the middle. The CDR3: CASSQEAGRNTEAFF. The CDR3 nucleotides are TGTGCCAGCAGCCAAGAAGCCGGGAGAAACACTGAAGCTTTCTTT.

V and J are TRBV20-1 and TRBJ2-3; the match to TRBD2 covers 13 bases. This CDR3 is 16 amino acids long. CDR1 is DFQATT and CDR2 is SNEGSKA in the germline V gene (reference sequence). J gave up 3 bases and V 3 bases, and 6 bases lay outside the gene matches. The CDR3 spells CSARTTSGGATDTQYF. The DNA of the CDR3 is TGCAGTGCTAGGACCACTAGCGGGGGGGCGACAGATACGCAGTATTTT.

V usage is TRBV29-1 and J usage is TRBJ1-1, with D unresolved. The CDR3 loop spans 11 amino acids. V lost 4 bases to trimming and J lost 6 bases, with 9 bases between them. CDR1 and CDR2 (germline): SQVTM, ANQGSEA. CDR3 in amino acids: CSVVINSEAFF. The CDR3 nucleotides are TGCAGCGTTGTGATTAACTCTGAAGCTTTCTTT.

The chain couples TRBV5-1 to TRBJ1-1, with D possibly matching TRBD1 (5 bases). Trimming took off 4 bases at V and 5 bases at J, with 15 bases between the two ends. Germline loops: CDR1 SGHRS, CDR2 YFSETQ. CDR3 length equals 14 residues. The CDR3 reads CASSSGRVQTEAFF. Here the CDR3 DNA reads TGCGCCAGCAGCAGCGGCAGGGTCCAGACTGAAGCTTTCTTT. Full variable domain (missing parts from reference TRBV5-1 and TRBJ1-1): KAGVTQTPRYLIKTRGQQVTLSCSPISGHRSVSWYQQTPGQGLQFLFEYFSETQRNKGNFPGRFSGRQFSNSRSEMNVSTLELGDSALYLCASSSGRVQTEAFFGQGTRLTVV.

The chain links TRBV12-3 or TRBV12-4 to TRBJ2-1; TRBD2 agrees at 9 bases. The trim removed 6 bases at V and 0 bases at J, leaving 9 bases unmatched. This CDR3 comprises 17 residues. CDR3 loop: CASSPLLGLASYNEQFF. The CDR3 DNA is TGTGCCAGCAGCCCATTGCTGGGACTAGCCTCCTACAATGAGCAGTTCTTC.

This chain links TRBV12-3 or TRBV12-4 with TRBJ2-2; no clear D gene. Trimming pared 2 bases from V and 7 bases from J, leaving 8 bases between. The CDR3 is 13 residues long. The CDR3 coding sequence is TGTGCCAGCAGTTTACTAGTCGGCGGGGAGCTGTTTTTT. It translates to CASSLLVGGELFF.

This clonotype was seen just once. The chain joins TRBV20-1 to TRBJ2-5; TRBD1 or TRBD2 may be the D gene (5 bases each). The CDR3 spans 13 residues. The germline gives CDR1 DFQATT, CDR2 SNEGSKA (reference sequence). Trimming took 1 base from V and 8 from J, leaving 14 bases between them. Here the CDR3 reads CSARARDQGTQYF. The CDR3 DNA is TGCAGTGCTAGAGCACGGGACCAGGGAACCCAGTACTTC.

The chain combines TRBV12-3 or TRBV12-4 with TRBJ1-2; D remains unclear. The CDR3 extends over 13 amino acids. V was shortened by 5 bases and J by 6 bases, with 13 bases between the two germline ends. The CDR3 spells CASSHQTANGYTF. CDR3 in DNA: TGTGCCAGCAGTCACCAAACGGCCAATGGCTACACCTTC.

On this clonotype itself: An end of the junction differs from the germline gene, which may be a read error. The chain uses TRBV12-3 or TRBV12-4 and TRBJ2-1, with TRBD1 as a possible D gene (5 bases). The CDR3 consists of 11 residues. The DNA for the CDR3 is TGTGCCAGCAGCCAGGGCTCTAGTAGGTACTTC. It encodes CASSQGSSRYF.

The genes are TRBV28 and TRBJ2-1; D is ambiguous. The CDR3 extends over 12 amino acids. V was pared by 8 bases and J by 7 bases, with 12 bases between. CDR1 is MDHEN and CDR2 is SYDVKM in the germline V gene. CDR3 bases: TGTGCCAGCTCATGGTTGGGTAATGAGCAGTTCTTC. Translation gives CASSWLGNEQFF.

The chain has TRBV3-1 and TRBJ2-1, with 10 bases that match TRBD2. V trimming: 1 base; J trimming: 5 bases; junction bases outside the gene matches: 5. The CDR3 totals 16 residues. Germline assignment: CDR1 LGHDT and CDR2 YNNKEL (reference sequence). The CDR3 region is CASSQVTSGADNEQFF. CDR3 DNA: TGTGCCAGCAGCCAAGTAACTAGCGGGGCCGACAATGAGCAGTTCTTC.

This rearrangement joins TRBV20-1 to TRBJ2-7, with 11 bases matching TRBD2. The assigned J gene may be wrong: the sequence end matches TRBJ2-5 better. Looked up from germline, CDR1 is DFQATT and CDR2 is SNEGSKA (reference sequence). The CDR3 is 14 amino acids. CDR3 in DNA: TGCAGTGCTTATAGCGGGAGGGCCGTGGAGACCCAGTACTTC. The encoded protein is CSAYSGRAVETQYF.

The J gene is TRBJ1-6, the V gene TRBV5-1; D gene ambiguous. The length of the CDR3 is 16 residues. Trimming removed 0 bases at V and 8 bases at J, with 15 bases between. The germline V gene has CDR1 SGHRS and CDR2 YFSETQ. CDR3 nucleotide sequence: TGCGCCAGCAGCTTGGAGTCGGGCAGTTTTTATTCACCCCTCCACTTT. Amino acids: CASSLESGSFYSPLHF. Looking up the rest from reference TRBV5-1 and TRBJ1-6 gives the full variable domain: KAGVTQTPRYLIKTRGQQVTLSCSPISGHRSVSWYQQTPGQGLQFLFEYFSETQRNKGNFPGRFSGRQFSNSRSEMNVSTLELGDSALYLCASSLESGSFYSPLHFGNGTRLTVT.